These 30 T cell receptor delta chains share one sample of origin, sequenced in a study of γδ T cells in repeated Plasmodium falciparum infection (dated by TCRdb to about 2021). Preparation of the library involved multiplex PCR. The reads were generated on an Illumina MiSeq. For TCRdb, the public reads were processed anew by CATT, and duplicate DNA sequences were folded into one row. The sample data list roughly 50,000 delta-chain clones, and 1.6% of these were observed just once. The ten largest clones represent approximately 8.6% of the sample. Vgamma9/Vdelta2+ and Vdelta2-negative gammadelta T cell populations were flow-sorted from peripheral blood mononuclear cells for bulk TCR repertoire analysis. Sequencing was done on a sample of gamma-delta T cells from blood. The receptors derive from a pool of human donors (malaria-infected and uninfected, not separated).

This clone was seen a handful of times. The protein given by TCRdb reflects a much larger clone and differs at residue 21 from this DNA's translation, likely from a read error; the protein shown is the DNA's translation. Here the V gene is TRDV1, but the J gene went uncalled; the D segment call TRDD3 is taken from the table without a DNA check. Germline loops: CDR1 TSWWSYY, CDR2 QGS. This CDR3 region has 23 residues. The chain's CDR3 is CALGELSLPEYWGRGWDTDKPIF. The CDR3 DNA sequence: TGTGCTCTTGGGGAACTCAGCCTTCCCGAGTACTGGGGGAGGGGTTGGGACACCGATAAACCCATCTTT.

This clone was counted ten times or more. TCRdb records a much larger clone's protein for this DNA, with a difference at residue 3 that likely arises from a read error; the protein given is the translation of the DNA. The chain joins TRDV1 to TRDJ1, with 13 bases that match TRDD3. The J gene, absent from TCRdb, was called here by matching the DNA to germline. Germline CDR1 is TSWWSYY and CDR2 is QGS. The CDR3 runs 25 residues. Here the CDR3 reads CAIGELKLLRLLGDTRIRKTDKLIF. CDR3 bases: TGTGCTATTGGGGAACTTAAACTCCTACGGTTACTGGGGGATACGCGTATCCGAAAGACCGATAAACTCATCTTT.

Only a few counts were recorded for this clone. Only one base separates this from a far larger clonotype, so it likely reflects a read error. Other DNA sequences in this specimen translate into the identical CDR3. V gene TRDV2 was called; the J gene was not; TRDD3 reflects the table's D call only, with no check against the DNA. CDR1 GEAIGNYY and CDR2 EKD come from the germline V gene. The CDR3 spans 17 residues. The CDR3 bases are TGTGCCTGTGACGGACTACTGGGGGTTACGTACACCGATAAGCTCATCTTT. Translation: CACDGLLGVTYTDKLIF.

This clone was picked up a small number of times. TCRdb's entry gives the protein of a much larger clone, which mismatches this DNA's translation at residue 10, likely from a read error; the protein reported here is translated from the DNA. The genes are TRDV1 and TRDJ1; tentatively, D is TRDD3 (6 bases). In the absence of a J gene in TCRdb, the DNA was matched to germline to assign it here. The V gene lost 5 bases and the J gene lost 3 bases, with 16 bases spanning the gap. CDR1 TSWWSYY and CDR2 QGS come from the germline V gene. The CDR3 loop spans 15 amino acids. Written as DNA, the CDR3 is TGTGCTCTTGGGCGTCGCCGTTGGGGGGCCGATAAACTCATCTTT. Its protein is CALGRRRWGADKLIF.

This clone turned up a few times. A far larger clone is one base from this, pointing to a likely read error. Other DNA sequences in the sample encode the same CDR3. TRDV1 is the V gene, and the J gene was not called; TRDD3, the table's D call, was not compared with the DNA. In germline, CDR1 is TSWWSYY, CDR2 QGS. The CDR3 extends over 19 amino acids. CDR3: CALKFYRTVLGARTDKLIF. As DNA, the CDR3 is TGTGCTCTTAAATTCTACCGAACGGTACTGGGGGCCCGCACGGATAAGCTCATCTTT.

There are a few counts of this clone. With a far larger clone one base away, a read error is the likely cause. Other DNA sequences of this sample code for an identical CDR3. Called V gene: TRDV1; the J gene was not called; the table gives TRDD3 as D, unverified against the DNA. CDR3 length: 21 amino acids. Germline CDR1 TSWWSYY, CDR2 QGS. The CDR3 reads CALGPQRASFGIRGRTDKLIF. The CDR3 DNA sequence: TGTGCTCTTGGGCCCCAGAGGGCGTCCTTTGGGATACGGGGAAGGACCGATAAACTCATCTTC.

In this sample, this clone turned up a few times. A far larger clone lies a single base away; this is likely a read error. Other DNA sequences in the same sample also yield this CDR3. The V call is TRDV1, the J call TRDJ1; TRDD3 matches 7 bases. The J gene, absent from TCRdb, was called here by matching the DNA to germline. Germline assignment: CDR1 TSWWSYY and CDR2 QGS. The ends lost 4 bases at V and 0 bases at J; junction bases unmatched: 20. The CDR3 length is 20 residues. This CDR3 reads CALGGPSPELGEEYTDKLIF. The CDR3 bases are TGTGCTCTTGGGGGGCCTTCTCCTGAGTTGGGGGAGGAGTACACCGATAAACTCATCTTT.

About this clone itself: TCRdb's protein, taken from a much larger clone, differs from this DNA's translation at residue 10, likely owing to a read error; the protein displayed comes from the DNA. The chain combines TRDV1 with TRDJ1; D gene unclear. V lost 2 bases to trimming and J lost 4 bases, with 14 bases between them. The CDR3 sequence is 15 residues long. Germline V gene data show CDR1 as TSWWSYY and CDR2 as QGS. This CDR3 reads CALGEKHSFRDKLIF. DNA for the CDR3: TGTGCTCTTGGGGAAAAACATTCTTTCCGCGATAAACTCATCTTT.

As for this clone: A single base is all that separates this from a far larger clone, so a read error is likely. Other DNA sequences of this sample code for an identical CDR3. V usage is TRDV1 and J usage is TRDJ1; 7 nucleotides align to TRDD3. The J gene was not available in TCRdb and was assigned here by matching the DNA to germline segments. With 0 bases clipped from V and 8 bases from J, the junction kept 3 bases outside the gene matches. The germline V gene encodes CDR1 TSWWSYY and CDR2 QGS. This CDR3 has 13 residues. This chain's CDR3 is CALGELPGIKLIF. The CDR3 DNA sequence: TGTGCTCTTGGGGAACTCCCGGGGATAAAACTCATCTTT.

Remarks on this clone: It differs at one base from a far larger clone, so likely a read error. The sample contains more than one DNA sequence encoding this CDR3. The gene calls are TRDV1 and TRDJ1; 13 nucleotides agree with TRDD3. The germline V gene has CDR1 TSWWSYY and CDR2 QGS. The CDR3 length is 25 residues. CDR3 region: CALGEQSFLLEYWGIRRGGTDKLIF. In DNA, the CDR3 is TGTGCTCTTGGGGAACAGAGCTTCCTACTAGAGTACTGGGGGATACGCAGGGGGGGTACCGACAAACTCATCTTT.

This clone counts as medium-sized. Distinct nucleotide sequences in the sample also encode this CDR3. This rearrangement joins TRDV1 to TRDJ1; TRDD3 is a possible D gene (6 bases). The V gene lost 1 base and the J gene lost 2 bases, with 14 bases spanning the gap. Germline CDR1 is TSWWSYY and CDR2 is QGS. The CDR3 has 16 amino acids. The CDR3 here is CALGEPMGMATDKLIF. The CDR3 nucleotides are TGTGCTCTTGGGGAACCGATGGGGATGGCTACCGATAAACTCATCTTT.

About this clone itself: TCRdb's entry gives the protein of a much larger clone, which mismatches this DNA's translation at residue 12, likely from a read error; the protein reported here is translated from the DNA. This chain connects TRDV1 to TRDJ1; the D gene is possibly TRDD3 (6 bases). TCRdb records no J gene; here it was assigned by comparing the DNA to germline. Germline CDR1 and CDR2: TSWWSYY and QGS. V lost 7 bases and J lost 6, with 24 bases in between. This CDR3 has 16 amino acids. DNA for the CDR3: TGTGCTCTTGTGGGGGCGGACGAGTGGGGACCCTATAAACTCATCTTT. This gives the protein CALVGADEWGPYKLIF.

Note on this clone: A single base is all that separates this from a far larger clone, so a read error is likely. Other DNA sequences in this specimen translate into the identical CDR3. This chain links TRDV1 with TRDJ1, with no clear D. The CDR3 is 21 residues long. V shed 2 bases and J shed 0 bases, with 28 bases lying between them. Germline CDR1 and CDR2: TSWWSYY and QGS. The CDR3 DNA reads as TGTGCTCTTGGGGAAGGCCTCTCCCCATCAAGTATCCCGCTGTACACCGATAAACTCATCTTT. Its translation: CALGEGLSPSSIPLYTDKLIF.

There are a few counts of this clone. This likely reflects a read error, since a far larger clone is one base away. This sample also contains other DNA sequences that code for the same CDR3. The CDR3 DNA reads as TGTGCCTGTGACACTGTATTGGGAGACTCCTCTCGAAACACCGATAAACTCATCTTT. Residues: CACDTVLGDSSRNTDKLIF. The chain employs TRDV2 and TRDJ1; no reliable D call. Here the J gene came from matching the DNA to germline, since TCRdb omits it. From germline, CDR1 is GEAIGNYY and CDR2 EKD. CDR3 length: 19 amino acids. V was shortened by 1 base and J by 0 bases, with 23 bases between the two germline ends.

To note about this clone: This likely came from a read error, as a far larger clone is one base away. The V gene is listed as TRDV1; no J gene was called; TRDD3 is taken as the D call from the table, unchecked against the DNA. Germline loops: CDR1 TSWWSYY, CDR2 QGS. CDR3 length equals 14 residues. CDR3 amino acids: CALGIPWGSGKLIF. The CDR3 DNA reads as TGTGCTCTTGGGATTCCTTGGGGATCTGGTAAGCTCATCTTT.

In this sample, this clone turned up many times. The chain is built from TRDV1 and TRDJ1; 8 bases match TRDD3. The J gene is not listed in TCRdb, so it was assigned here from a DNA match to germline. The V segment lost 2 bases and the J segment 0 bases; nucleotides outside the gene matches: 20. Germline V gene lookup returns CDR1 TSWWSYY and CDR2 QGS. The CDR3 extends over 21 amino acids. Written as DNA, the CDR3 is TGTGCTCTTGGGGAATCTCGAAACTTCCTCCCACTGGGGGTGCACACCGATAAACTCATCTTT. Protein: CALGESRNFLPLGVHTDKLIF.

This clone appeared many times. Other DNA sequences in the same sample also yield this CDR3. This chain connects TRDV1 to TRDJ1; 12 nucleotides match TRDD3. This CDR3 contains 19 residues. V shed 7 bases and J 1 base; nucleotides not matched to a gene: 16. Germline assignment: CDR1 TSWWSYY and CDR2 QGS. DNA of the CDR3: TGTGCTCTTGTTAGGGACCTGTACTGGGGGATACATAGCACCGATAAACTCATCTTT. As protein: CALVRDLYWGIHSTDKLIF.

On this clone itself: Only one base separates this from a far larger clonotype, so it likely reflects a read error. Other DNA sequences in the same sample also yield this CDR3. The J gene is TRDJ1, the V gene TRDV2; 7 nucleotides align to TRDD3. The J gene, left out of TCRdb, was set here by checking the DNA against germline. The CDR3 has 19 residues. Looked up from germline, CDR1 is GEAIGNYY and CDR2 is EKD. With V trimmed by 0 bases and J by 0 bases, 15 bases remained unmatched. CDR3 DNA sequence: TGTGCCTGTGACACCGGCCCTGGGGGTTACCCTCCGTACACCGATAAACTCATCTTT. Translation: CACDTGPGGYPPYTDKLIF.

This clone was counted only a few times. A far larger clone lies a single base away; this is likely a read error. This sample includes further DNA sequences coding for the same CDR3. There is no J gene call, but TRDV3 is given as the V gene; the table gives TRDD3 as D, unverified against the DNA. The CDR3 is 23 amino acids. Germline V gene data show CDR1 as TVYSNPD and CDR2 as GDNSRS (reference sequence). The CDR3 region is CASTEGLPTRWGIRFQNTDKLIF. The CDR3 region has the DNA TGTGCCTCTACTGAAGGCCTTCCTACACGGTGGGGGATACGCTTTCAGAACACCGATAAGCTCATCTTT.

This clone was counted a few times. TCRdb's entry gives the protein of a much larger clone, which mismatches this DNA's translation at residue 11, likely from a read error; the protein reported here is translated from the DNA. The V gene is TRDV2, the J gene TRDJ1; D gene unclear. TCRdb lists no J gene, so it was determined here by aligning the DNA to germline. CDR1 and CDR2 (germline): GEAIGNYY, EKD. The CDR3 has 14 amino acids. This chain's CDR3 is CACDFPSLPDELIF. As DNA, the CDR3 is TGTGCCTGTGACTTCCCCTCTCTGCCCGATGAACTCATCTTT.

Comments on this clone: The translation of this DNA and the TCRdb protein of a much larger clone differ at residues 3 and 11, probably owing to a read error; the protein shown here is translated from the DNA. The rearrangement joins TRDV1 to TRDJ1; 8 bases agree with TRDD3. This CDR3 region has 23 residues. Germline lookup yields CDR1 TSWWSYY and CDR2 QGS. CDR3 DNA sequence: TGTGCTATTGGGGAAAACCCCTCCCACGTAATGAGGGATACGCCAGTGTACACCGATAAACTCATCTTT. It translates to CAIGENPSHVMRDTPVYTDKLIF.

This clone was seen only a few times. A far larger clone lies a single base away; this is likely a read error. Other DNA variants within this sample encode the same CDR3. This chain joins TRDV1 and TRDJ1, with TRDD3 identical over 11 bases. The J gene was not available in TCRdb and was assigned here by matching the DNA to germline segments. Germline CDR1 is TSWWSYY and CDR2 is QGS. CDR3 size: 28 residues. J gave up 0 bases and V 4 bases, and 40 bases lay outside the gene matches. The CDR3 spells CALGGPYRTLHSLLLGDISFGYTDKLIF. CDR3 bases: TGTGCTCTTGGGGGCCCCTACAGGACCCTACATTCCTTATTACTGGGGGATATCTCTTTTGGCTACACCGATAAACTCATCTTT.

The sample holds a few counts of this clone. This likely stems from a read error, as it lies one base from a far larger clone. In the same sample, other DNA sequences code for this CDR3. The rearrangement links TRDV1 to TRDJ2, with D tentatively TRDD2 (6 bases). No J gene was available from TCRdb, and it was assigned here by a germline match of the DNA. CDR1 and CDR2 from the germline V gene are TSWWSYY and QGS. CDR3 size: 15 residues. The CDR3 DNA reads as TGCGCTCTTGGGGAAGGGCCCTTCCCAACAGCACAACTCTTCTTT. As protein: CALGEGPFPTAQLFF.

About this clone: A far larger clone is only one base removed, so a read error is likely. The sample carries other DNA sequences with the same CDR3. The CDR3 DNA reads as TGTGCTCTTGGGGAACGTAGACATAAACTCATCTTT. It codes for CALGERRHKLIF. The genes are TRDV1 and TRDJ1; D gene ambiguous. CDR3 length: 12 amino acids. CDR1 is TSWWSYY, CDR2 QGS, per germline. Trimming took off 1 base at V and 6 bases at J, with 6 bases between the two ends.

This clone was seen more than once but under ten times. The TCRdb protein comes from a much larger clone and disagrees with this DNA's translation at residue 12, likely due to a read error; the protein given here is derived from the DNA. The chain links TRDV2 to TRDJ1; 9 nucleotides line up with TRDD3. The CDR3 extends over 17 amino acids. The germline CDR1 and CDR2 sequences are GEAIGNYY and EKD. Trimming removed 4 bases from V and 3 bases from J; junction bases left unmatched: 14. CDR3 bases: TGTGCCTGTGAGAGACTCGGGGATACGCATGACGCCGATAAACTCATCTTT. Translation gives CACERLGDTHDADKLIF.

This clone was detected only a few times. A far larger clone is one nucleotide away, so this likely arose from a read error. Other DNA sequences in this sample translate to the same CDR3. The chain uses TRDV1 and TRDJ1; the D gene is possibly TRDD2 (5 bases). In the absence of a J gene in TCRdb, the DNA was matched to germline to assign it here. CDR3 size: 16 residues. V lost 5 bases, J lost 9 bases, and 25 bases lay in between. Germline V CDR1 and CDR2: TSWWSYY, QGS. CDR3 sequence: CALGTPTGQGAVELIF. The CDR3 region has the DNA TGTGCTCTTGGGACCCCTACCGGCCAAGGAGCCGTTGAACTCATCTTT.

This clone was observed at least ten times. DNA of the CDR3: TGTGCCTTCTCGCGGGCTTTCCTACGAAGAACTGGGGGATACGTCGACGATAAACTCATCTTT. As protein: CAFSRAFLRRTGGYVDDKLIF. This chain links TRDV3 with TRDJ1; TRDD3 agrees at 13 bases. J lost 4 bases, V lost 3 bases, and 26 bases had no gene match. Germline V gene lookup returns CDR1 TVYSNPD and CDR2 GDNSRS (reference sequence). This CDR3 region has 21 residues.

The sample holds a few counts of this clone. The likely explanation is a read error, given a far larger clone one base away. The sample carries other DNA sequences with the same CDR3. The CDR3 protein is CALGEHCCRPSYSYGGYTDKLIF. The CDR3 DNA sequence: TGTGCTCTCGGGGAACATTGTTGTAGGCCTTCCTACTCCTACGGGGGATACACCGATAAACTCATCTTT. V gene TRDV1 combines with J gene TRDJ1; 9 positions agree with TRDD2. The J gene was missing in TCRdb and was found by matching the end of the DNA to germline. Germline CDR1 TSWWSYY, CDR2 QGS. The CDR3 consists of 23 residues.

This clone showed up many times. This chain links TRDV1 with TRDJ1; the D gene could be TRDD2 or TRDD3 (7 bases each). Trimming took off 2 bases at V and 0 bases at J, with 43 bases between the two ends. The germline gives CDR1 TSWWSYY, CDR2 QGS. There are 26 residues in the CDR3. The CDR3 coding sequence is TGTGCTCTTGGGGAAGGGCCTTTCGGCCTTCCTTCCGCCACGTACTGGGGATCCCCTTACACCGATAAACTCATCTTT. Translated: CALGEGPFGLPSATYWGSPYTDKLIF.

This clone has a count of ten or more. The protein in TCRdb stems from a much larger clone and differs at residue 21 from this DNA's translation, likely a read error; here the protein is translated from the DNA. The V gene is TRDV1, the J gene TRDJ1; 9 bases agree with TRDD2. The CDR3 is 22 residues long. Germline V CDR1 and CDR2: TSWWSYY, QGS. The CDR3: CALGELPSYMGGGHSYTDKLTF. In DNA form, the CDR3 reads TGTGCTCTTGGGGAACTACCTTCCTACATGGGTGGGGGTCACTCATACACCGATAAACTCACCTTT.